The rows below give T cell receptor beta chains drawn from one sample of a study of shared clonotypes between healthy human individuals. Sequencing used immunoSEQ multiplex PCR; TCRdb keeps in-frame clones, though not all of them. The sample includes roughly 700,000 clones, 74% of them seen just once. Sequencing used memory CD4+ T cells sorted from blood. These TCRs come from a woman aged 25 to 39 in good health. CDR3s include the opening cysteine and the closing phenylalanine or tryptophan. The D gene is left open where the match is weak. Only some rows state a clone size, as once, few, many or a class for expanded clones.

TRBV19	-	-	TRBJ2-3	CASSRGQGTDTQYF	TGTGCCAGTAGTAGGGGGCAGGGCACAGATACGCAGTATTTT
TRBV11-2	-	TRBD2	TRBJ2-3	CASSPRYGTNTDTQYF	TGTGCCAGCAGTCCCCGTTACGGGACTAACACAGATACGCAGTATTTT
TRBV5-1	-	TRBD2	TRBJ2-5	CASSLGSSGSGETQYF	TGCGCCAGCAGCTTAGGGTCTAGCGGGAGTGGAGAGACCCAGTACTTC
TRBV2	once	TRBD2	TRBJ2-5	CASSVVSSGTQETQYF	TGTGCCAGCAGTGTAGTGTCTAGCGGGACTCAAGAGACCCAGTACTTC
TRBV5-1	-	-	TRBJ1-3	CASRLAVSGNTIYF	TGCGCCAGCAGATTAGCTGTCTCTGGAAACACCATATATTTT
TRBV18	-	-	TRBJ1-5	CASSPQGGNQPQHF	TGTGCCAGCTCACCGCAGGGTGGCAATCAGCCCCAGCATTTT
TRBV11-2	once	TRBD2	TRBJ2-5	CASSAGLAEETQYF	TGTGCCAGCAGCGCCGGACTAGCGGAAGAGACCCAGTACTTC
TRBV28	-	-	TRBJ1-1	CASSSLFNTEAFF	TGTGCCAGCAGTTCACTCTTTAACACTGAAGCTTTCTTT
TRBV6-7	many	TRBD2	TRBJ2-3	CASSQLLAGGPCTDTQYF	TGTGCCAGCAGTCAGTTACTAGCGGGAGGGCCCTGCACAGATACGCAGTATTTT
TRBV28	-	TRBD1	TRBJ1-3	CASSQDRARNTIYF	TGTGCCAGCAGTCAGGACAGGGCGCGGAACACCATATATTTT
TRBV11-2	-	-	TRBJ1-1	CASSFLPGQDTEAFF	TGTGCCAGCAGCTTTTTGCCGGGTCAGGACACTGAAGCTTTCTTT
TRBV19	-	TRBD1	TRBJ1-5	CASRRQGGNSNQPQHF	TGTGCCAGTAGAAGACAGGGGGGAAATAGCAATCAGCCCCAGCATTTT
TRBV28	-	TRBD1	TRBJ2-1	CASGSGTKGANEQFF	TGTGCCAGCGGATCCGGGACCAAGGGGGCCAATGAGCAGTTCTTC
TRBV5-4	-	-	TRBJ2-7	CASSLGRGSYEQYF	TGTGCCAGCAGCTTAGGCAGGGGCAGCTACGAGCAGTACTTC
TRBV6-1	-	-	TRBJ1-1	CASSEEGRPGNTEAFF	TGTGCCAGCAGTGAAGAAGGTAGGCCCGGGAACACTGAAGCTTTCTTT
TRBV19	-	-	TRBJ2-5	CASSIGQGQTQYF	TGTGCCAGTAGTATAGGCCAGGGCCAGACCCAGTACTTC
TRBV7-9	-	TRBD1	TRBJ1-1	CASSEDRVNTEAFF	TGTGCCAGCAGCGAGGACAGGGTGAACACTGAAGCTTTCTTT
TRBV19	-	TRBD2	TRBJ2-7	CASSPLAGRYEQYF	TGTGCCAGTAGTCCCCTAGCGGGACGGTACGAGCAGTACTTC
TRBV5-1	-	-	TRBJ2-3	CASSSDRPYTDTQYF	TGCGCCAGCAGCTCCGACAGGCCGTACACAGATACGCAGTATTTT
TRBV27	-	-	TRBJ1-2	CASSLSPGSLGYTF	TGTGCCAGCAGTTTATCGCCTGGGTCTCTTGGCTACACCTTC
TRBV11-2	-	-	TRBJ2-7	CASSLGQSPGEQYF	TGTGCCAGCAGCTTAGGACAGTCCCCGGGGGAGCAGTACTTC
TRBV5-6	-	TRBD1	TRBJ2-2	CASSLGQGANTGELFF	TGTGCCAGCAGCTTAGGACAGGGGGCGAACACCGGGGAGCTGTTTTTT
TRBV6-4	-	TRBD2	TRBJ2-5	CASTKLAGQYF	TGTGCCAGCACTAAACTAGCGGGGCAGTACTTC
TRBV30	-	TRBD1	TRBJ1-5	CAWSPGGGYRNQPQHF	TGTGCCTGGAGTCCAGGGGGGGGATATCGCAATCAGCCCCAGCATTTT
TRBV2	-	-	TRBJ2-5	CASTPSGSPEMETQYF	TGTGCCAGCACGCCCTCGGGATCACCCGAAATGGAGACCCAGTACTTC
TRBV11-2	-	TRBD2	TRBJ2-1	CASSPTSGRAGNEQFF	TGTGCCAGCAGCCCAACTAGCGGGAGGGCCGGGAATGAGCAGTTCTTC
TRBV14	-	-	TRBJ2-5	CASSQARLSLTQYF	TGTGCCAGCAGCCAAGCGAGACTAAGCCTCACCCAGTACTTC
TRBV28	-	-	TRBJ2-1	CASSLPGTLGSHEQFF	TGTGCCAGCAGTTTACCAGGGACACTGGGGAGCCATGAGCAGTTCTTC
TRBV7-2	-	TRBD2	TRBJ2-7	CASSLGPTSGGDEQYF	TGTGCCAGCAGCTTAGGGCCAACTAGCGGGGGGGACGAGCAGTACTTC
TRBV5-1	-	TRBD1	TRBJ1-3	CASSAGTAGNTIYF	TGCGCCAGCAGCGCCGGGACAGCCGGAAACACCATATATTTT
TRBV11-2	once	TRBD1	TRBJ2-7	CASSLVGTGPNEQYF	TGTGCCAGCAGCTTAGTCGGGACAGGGCCCAACGAGCAGTACTTC